This entry is about one T cell receptor (beta chain). Its antigen remains unidentified. This specimen comes from a study of tumor-infiltrating lymphocytes in localized non-small cell lung cancer. Study-wide context: Each patient gave resected tumor and non-adjacent uninvolved lung tissue. General study points: No link was found between tumor T-cell fraction and recurrence-free survival. Different pieces of the same tissue were used for each assay.

Data came from immunoSEQ multiplex PCR; TCRdb stores just in-frame clones and leaves some out. This table holds about 15,000 clones, roughly 70% found once. This CDR3 spans 15 amino acids. With 8 bases clipped from V and 5 bases from J, the junction kept 10 bases outside the gene matches. From germline, CDR1 is MNHEY and CDR2 SMNVEV (reference sequence). This TCR derives from a human donor with non-small cell lung cancer. Material: lung tumor tissue. The chain combines TRBV27 with TRBJ2-7, with 12 nucleotides matching TRBD1. The CDR3 reads CASAPGGQGADEQYF. The CDR3 region has the DNA TGTGCCAGCGCCCCCGGGGGACAGGGGGCCGACGAGCAGTACTTC.